This TCR beta chain came from a study of neurological immune-mediated disorders. Study findings and constraints: The multiple sclerosis repertoire cluster had no association with any clinical or MRI feature. One related-CDR3 cluster, identified by phylogenetic grouping, held the repertoires of 18 of 34 multiple sclerosis patients and was a possible signature. The study found no CDR3 amino acid sequences shared by expanded clones across subjects, suggesting private repertoires in all groups.

With 5 bases removed from V and 0 bases from J, the gap between germline ends came to 9 bases. Looked up from germline, CDR1 is SGHVS and CDR2 is FQNEAQ. The CDR3 spans 14 residues. This clonotype was counted at least ten times. What it recognizes is unknown. The authors made cDNA by 5'RACE with 10-nucleotide random UMIs. TCRdb itself ran the 5' RACE reads through MiXCR, one entry per CDR3 protein. This sample has around 44,000 distinct CDR3 sequences; about 2.5% occur once, and the top ten carry approximately 12%. The chain uses TRBV7-8 and TRBJ2-3; D not resolved. The clonotype originates from a man aged 30 to 45 with multiple sclerosis. Material: PBMCs. The CDR3 protein is CASSPRSSTDTQYF. Here the CDR3 DNA reads TGTGCCAGCAGCCCTAGATCTAGCACAGATACGCAGTATTTT.